Following are 21 T cell receptor beta chains from one sample sequenced in a study of T cell responses to AZD1222 COVID-19 vaccine. Libraries were prepared by immunoSEQ multiplex PCR; TCRdb keeps only in-frame clonotypes and omits some of them. Of 140,000 to 150,000 clones in the sample, approximately 92% were seen once. The specimen was peripheral blood, collected on day 0 of AZD1222 vaccination. All receptors derive from an adult in good health.

The rearrangement joins TRBV18 to TRBJ2-5; 8 bases line up with TRBD2. The CDR3 contains 17 residues. CDR1 is KGHSH and CDR2 is LQKENI in the germline V gene. V lost 0 bases, J lost 4 bases, and 10 bases stayed unmatched. The CDR3 sequence: CASSPPGLAGLRETQYF. The CDR3, as DNA: TGTGCCAGCTCACCACCGGGGCTAGCGGGCCTCCGAGAGACCCAGTACTTC. Based on the CDR3 plus reference TRBV18 and TRBJ2-5, the full variable domain is NAGVMQNPRHLVRRRGQEARLRCSPMKGHSHVYWYRQLPEEGLKFMVYLQKENIIDESGMPKERFSAEFPKEGPSILRIQQVVRGDSAAYFCASSPPGLAGLRETQYFGPGTRLLVL.

The V and J genes are TRBV2 and TRBJ2-5; 9 nucleotides match TRBD2. CDR1 and CDR2 (germline): SNHLY, FYNNEI. This CDR3 contains 13 residues. J lost 5 bases, V lost 7 bases, and 5 bases had no gene match. CDR3 sequence reads: CASTSGEVETQYF. As DNA, the CDR3 is TGTGCCAGCACTAGCGGGGAGGTGGAGACCCAGTACTTC. Supplemented by reference TRBV2 and TRBJ2-5, the full variable domain reads EPEVTQTPSHQVTQMGQEVILRCVPISNHLYFYWYRQILGQKVEFLVSFYNNEISEKSEIFDDQFSVERPDGSNFTLKIRSTKLEDSAMYFCASTSGEVETQYFGPGTRLLVL.

This clone was detected a few times. This sequence joins TRBV7-9 and TRBJ1-2; possible D gene TRBD1, 6 bases. The V gene's germline CDR1 is SEHNR and CDR2 FQNEAQ (reference sequence). V shed 5 bases and J shed 3 bases, with 19 bases lying between them. The CDR3 contains 16 residues. The CDR3 reads CASSTPGTLRDYGYTF. CDR3 sequence (DNA): TGTGCCAGCAGCACCCCCGGGACACTTAGGGACTATGGCTACACCTTC.

The V gene is TRBV27, the J gene TRBJ1-2; no clear D. The V and J ends lost 1 base and 6 bases respectively, with 12 bases between them. Germline assignment: CDR1 MNHEY and CDR2 SMNVEV (reference sequence). The CDR3 length is 14 residues. Here the CDR3 reads CASSLFAGGHGYTF. As DNA, the CDR3 is TGTGCCAGCAGTTTATTCGCAGGTGGGCATGGCTACACCTTC.

The V gene is TRBV30, the J gene TRBJ2-7; 10 bases align to TRBD2. Losses at the gene ends were 0 bases for V and 5 bases for J; bases not matched to a gene: 16. Germline loops: CDR1 GTSNPN, CDR2 SVGIG (reference sequence). The CDR3 sequence is 18 residues long. The CDR3 region is CAWSVWGKEVAGGNEQYF. CDR3 DNA sequence: TGTGCCTGGAGTGTATGGGGTAAGGAGGTAGCGGGAGGCAACGAGCAGTACTTC.

This chain links TRBV19 with TRBJ1-4, with 8 bases lining up with TRBD1. CDR3 length: 15 amino acids. Germline values: CDR1 LNHDA, CDR2 SQIVND (reference sequence). With V trimmed by 7 bases and J by 2 bases, 6 bases remained unmatched. DNA for the CDR3: TGTGCCAGTAATGGCAGGGGGCAGACTAATGAAAAACTGTTTTTT. Translating it yields CASNGRGQTNEKLFF.

The rearrangement uses TRBV4-1 and TRBJ2-7; either TRBD1 or TRBD2 may fit D (5 bases each). This CDR3 has 16 residues. Germline V lookup: CDR1 MGHRA, CDR2 YSYEKL. The V end was cut by 1 base, the J end by 3 bases, with 16 bases between. The CDR3 DNA reads TGCGCCAGCAGCCAAGTCACCGGGGCAGTGGGCTACGAGCAGTACTTC. It specifies CASSQVTGAVGYEQYF.

In this sample, this clone turned up once. This chain connects TRBV27 to TRBJ1-6; the match to TRBD1 covers 7 bases. With 4 bases clipped from V and 6 bases from J, the junction kept 3 bases outside the gene matches. The germline V gene encodes CDR1 MNHEY and CDR2 SMNVEV (reference sequence). There are 14 residues in the CDR3. This chain's CDR3 is CASSYRDSNSPLHF. The CDR3 DNA is TGTGCCAGCAGTTACCGGGACAGTAATTCACCCCTCCACTTT.

J is TRBJ2-1 and V is TRBV5-1, with D possibly being TRBD1 (5 bases). CDR3 length equals 12 residues. The V end was cut by 3 bases, the J end by 6 bases, with 7 bases between. Germline lookup yields CDR1 SGHRS and CDR2 YFSETQ. The CDR3 nucleotides are TGCGCCAGCAGCTCTCAGGGCAATGAGCAGTTCTTC. This encodes CASSSQGNEQFF.

This clone came up once. The genes are TRBV4-2 and TRBJ2-5; 8 positions agree with TRBD2. Germline V CDR1 and CDR2: LGHNA, YNFKEQ. The length of the CDR3 is 16 residues. Losses at the gene ends were 0 bases for V and 5 bases for J; bases not matched to a gene: 8. CDR3 nucleotides: TGTGCCAGCAGCCAAGAGTCGAGGCGGGGGGTTGAGACCCAGTACTTC. Its translation is CASSQESRRGVETQYF.

The gene calls are TRBV7-9 and TRBJ1-2, with 9 bases aligning to TRBD1. The CDR3 length is 15 residues. Germline lookup yields CDR1 SEHNR and CDR2 FQNEAQ (reference sequence). V was clipped by 6 bases and J by 4 bases; unmatched bases: 9. The CDR3 nucleotides are TGTGCCAGCAGAGAACCGGGACAGGGCGCCTATGGCTACACCTTC. It yields the protein CASREPGQGAYGYTF. Full variable domain (outside the CDR3, taken from reference TRBV7-9 and TRBJ1-2): DTGVSQNPRHKITKRGQNVTFRCDPISEHNRLYWYRQTLGQGPEFLTYFQNEAQLEKSRLLSDRFSAERPKGSFSTLEIQRTEQGDSAMYLCASREPGQGAYGYTFGSGTRLTVV.

CDR3 sequence: CSVLYRRQETQYF. CDR3 DNA: TGCAGCGTCCTCTACAGAAGACAAGAGACCCAGTACTTC. This chain uses TRBV29-1 with TRBJ2-5; D is undetermined. CDR3 length equals 13 residues. V lost 6 bases, J lost 2 bases, and 13 bases lay in between. Germline-derived CDR1 and CDR2 are SQVTM and ANQGSEA. Looking up the rest from reference TRBV29-1 and TRBJ2-5 gives the full variable domain: SAVISQKPSRDICQRGTSLTIQCQVDSQVTMMFWYRQQPGQSLTLIATANQGSEATYESGFVIDKFPISRPNLTFSTLTVSNMSPEDSSIYLCSVLYRRQETQYFGPGTRLLVL.

The J gene is TRBJ1-1, the V gene TRBV5-1; D remains ambiguous. Germline CDR1 and CDR2: SGHRS and YFSETQ. CDR3 length: 15 residues. V lost 0 bases to trimming and J lost 1 base, with 10 bases between them. The CDR3 is CASSLAGSQNTEAFF. The CDR3 nucleotides are TGCGCCAGCAGCTTGGCCGGCAGCCAGAACACTGAAGCTTTCTTT.

This clone appeared once. The chain couples TRBV4-1 to TRBJ2-4, with D unresolved. Trimming left V 1 base short and J 0 bases short, with 7 bases between. The length of the CDR3 is 15 residues. The germline V gene encodes CDR1 MGHRA and CDR2 YSYEKL. Written as DNA, the CDR3 is TGCGCCAGCAGCCAAGCGCACTTAGCCAAAAACATTCAGTACTTC. Protein sequence: CASSQAHLAKNIQYF.

This clone was recorded only once. The rearrangement uses TRBV27 and TRBJ1-2; weak D call: TRBD1 (5 bases). CDR3 length: 16 amino acids. Germline CDR1 MNHEY, CDR2 SMNVEV (reference sequence). V lost 3 bases, J lost 3 bases, and 17 bases lay in between. The CDR3 DNA is TGTGCCAGCAGTTTGGTTAGGGGTTCGGGGCACTATGGCTACACCTTC. It codes for CASSLVRGSGHYGYTF.

The chain recombines TRBV6-5 with TRBJ2-1; D not certain. CDR3 length: 15 amino acids. Germline V gene lookup returns CDR1 MNHEY and CDR2 SVGAGI. Trimming cost V 5 bases and J 6 bases, with 17 bases left between them. The CDR3 sequence is CASSNPPAKGNEQFF. In DNA form, the CDR3 reads TGTGCCAGCAGTAACCCCCCCGCTAAAGGCAATGAGCAGTTCTTC.

J is TRBJ2-7 and V is TRBV4-2; unclear D gene. Germline CDR1 reads LGHNA; CDR2 reads YNFKEQ. This CDR3 is 16 amino acids long. Trimming took 2 bases from V and 2 from J, leaving 16 bases between them. CDR3 bases: TGTGCCAGCAGCCAACCCTCGGCACTATATGCCTACGAGCAGTACTTC. Translated: CASSQPSALYAYEQYF.

The chain couples TRBV27 to TRBJ1-5; D is possibly TRBD1 (5 bases). There are 13 residues in the CDR3. V lost 0 bases and J 6 bases, leaving 6 bases between the germline ends. Germline V gives CDR1 MNHEY, CDR2 SMNVEV (reference sequence). The CDR3 nucleotides read TGTGCCAGCAGTTTATCAGGGGCTCAGCCCCAGCATTTT. This codes for CASSLSGAQPQHF.

The chain employs TRBV15 and TRBJ1-1; the D is unclear. Germline CDR1 reads LNHNV; CDR2 reads YYDKDF (reference sequence). This CDR3 is built from 14 residues. Trimming shortened V by 0 bases and J by 5 bases, and 10 bases separated the two germline ends. CDR3 sequence reads: CATSRDIKGTEAFF. The CDR3 nucleotides are TGTGCCACCAGCAGAGATATCAAAGGAACTGAAGCTTTCTTT.

This sequence joins TRBV30 and TRBJ1-4; 9 nucleotides align to TRBD1. The germline CDR1 and CDR2 sequences are GTSNPN and SVGIG (reference sequence). CDR3 length equals 13 residues. Written as DNA, the CDR3 is TGTGCAACGAACCGGGACAGGGTGAGGAAACTGTTTTTT. Translation: CATNRDRVRKLFF.

V and J are TRBV4-1 and TRBJ2-1, with 8 bases that match TRBD2. The CDR3 has 17 amino acids. Germline assignment: CDR1 MGHRA and CDR2 YSYEKL. V trimming: 0 bases; J trimming: 9 bases; junction bases outside the gene matches: 13. The CDR3 nucleotides read TGCGCCAGCAGCCAAGACCCCCCGGGAGGGCCGGGAGGTGAGCAGTTCTTC. Translated, it gives CASSQDPPGGPGGEQFF.